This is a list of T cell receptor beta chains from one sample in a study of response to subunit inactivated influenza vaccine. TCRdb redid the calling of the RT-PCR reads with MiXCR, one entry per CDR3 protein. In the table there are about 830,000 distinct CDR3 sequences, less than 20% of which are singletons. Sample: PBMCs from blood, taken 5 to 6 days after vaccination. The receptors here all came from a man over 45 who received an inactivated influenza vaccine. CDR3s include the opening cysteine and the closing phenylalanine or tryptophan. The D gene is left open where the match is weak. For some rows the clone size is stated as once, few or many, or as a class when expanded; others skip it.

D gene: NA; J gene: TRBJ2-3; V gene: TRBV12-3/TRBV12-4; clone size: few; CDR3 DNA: TGTGCCAGCAGGGGGACTCGGAGCGCGCCAGATACGCAGTATTTT; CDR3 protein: CASRGTRSAPDTQYF
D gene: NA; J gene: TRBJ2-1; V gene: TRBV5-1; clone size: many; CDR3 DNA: TGCGCCAGCAGCTTGGCCCAGGGTACCCTCGAGCAGTTCTTC; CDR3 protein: CASSLAQGTLEQFF
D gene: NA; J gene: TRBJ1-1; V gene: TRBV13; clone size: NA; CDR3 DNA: TGTGCCAGCAGCTTAGCAGGGCGTGGGAACACTGAAGCTTTCTTT; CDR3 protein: CASSLAGRGNTEAFF
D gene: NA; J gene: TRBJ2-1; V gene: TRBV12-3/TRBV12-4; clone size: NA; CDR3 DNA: TGTGCCAGCAGTTCTCGAGGCCTCGGCAGCGACAATGAGCAGTTCTTC; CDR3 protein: CASSSRGLGSDNEQFF
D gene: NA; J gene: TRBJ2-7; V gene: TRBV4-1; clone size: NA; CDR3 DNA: TGCGCCAGCAGCCAAGGGACAGTTACCTACGAGCAGTACTTC; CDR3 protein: CASSQGTVTYEQYF
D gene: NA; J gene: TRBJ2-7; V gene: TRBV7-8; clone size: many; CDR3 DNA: TGTGCCAGCAGCTTAGCGAAAGGGGTAGGGGAGCAGTACTTC; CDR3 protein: CASSLAKGVGEQYF
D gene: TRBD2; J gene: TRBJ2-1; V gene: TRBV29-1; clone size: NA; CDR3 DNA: TGCAGCGTTGGGTTCGGGGGGACCCGCCGGGGTGAGCAGTTCTTC; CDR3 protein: CSVGFGGTRRGEQFF
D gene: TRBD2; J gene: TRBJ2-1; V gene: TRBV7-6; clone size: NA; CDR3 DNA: TGTGCCAGCAGCTCCGCCCCACTAGCGGGAGGGAAATACAATGAGCAGTTCTTC; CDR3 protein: CASSSAPLAGGKYNEQFF
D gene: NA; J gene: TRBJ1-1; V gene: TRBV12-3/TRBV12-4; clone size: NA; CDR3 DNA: TGTGCTTCCCGCGGGGGTGGACTCACTGAAGCTTTCTTT; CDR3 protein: CASRGGGLTEAFF
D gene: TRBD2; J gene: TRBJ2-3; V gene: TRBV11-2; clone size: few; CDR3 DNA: TGTGCCAGCGCGAAGCGGGGGCCGAACACAGATACGCAGTATTTT; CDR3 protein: CASAKRGPNTDTQYF
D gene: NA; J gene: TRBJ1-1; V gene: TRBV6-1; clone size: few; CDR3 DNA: TGTGCCAGCATCCTTAACCCCCGGGGCCCCACTGAAGCTTTCTTT; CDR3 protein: CASILNPRGPTEAFF
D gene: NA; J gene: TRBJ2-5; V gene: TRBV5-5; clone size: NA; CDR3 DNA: TGTGCCAGCAAGGTCCAGGGGCAAGAGACCCAGTACTTC; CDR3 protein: CASKVQGQETQYF
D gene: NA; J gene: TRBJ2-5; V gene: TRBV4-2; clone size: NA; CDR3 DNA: TGTGCCAGCAGCCAAGACTTTGGTTCAGGGTTGGAGACCCAGTACTTC; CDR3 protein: CASSQDFGSGLETQYF
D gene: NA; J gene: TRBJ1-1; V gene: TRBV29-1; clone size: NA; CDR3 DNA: TGCAGCGTTGCTTCCAGGACGAACACTGAAGCTTTCTTT; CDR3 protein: CSVASRTNTEAFF
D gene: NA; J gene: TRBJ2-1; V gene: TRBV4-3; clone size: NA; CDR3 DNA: TGCGCCAGCAGCCAAGAAAGGGGCATCTACAATGAGCAGTTCTTC; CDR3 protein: CASSQERGIYNEQFF
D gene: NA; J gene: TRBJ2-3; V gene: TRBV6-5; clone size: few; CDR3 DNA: TGTGCCAGCAGTTACTTTAGGGGGAGGTCAGATACGCAGTATTTT; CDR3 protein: CASSYFRGRSDTQYF
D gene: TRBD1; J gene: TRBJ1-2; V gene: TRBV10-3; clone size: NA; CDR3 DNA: TGTGCCATCAGGCCTCCCGACAGGGGAGACGGCTACACCTTC; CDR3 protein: CAIRPPDRGDGYTF
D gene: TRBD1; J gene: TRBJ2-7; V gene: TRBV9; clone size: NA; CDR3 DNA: TGTGCCAGCAGCGTAGGGGGACAGGGCTGGGAGCAGTACTTC; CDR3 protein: CASSVGGQGWEQYF
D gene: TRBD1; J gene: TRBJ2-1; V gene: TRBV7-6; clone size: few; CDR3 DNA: TGTGCCAGCAGCTTAGTCCCCAGGGGGCGAAAAGGCAATGAGCAGTTCTTC; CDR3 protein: CASSLVPRGRKGNEQFF
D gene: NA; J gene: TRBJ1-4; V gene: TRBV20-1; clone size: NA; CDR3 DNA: TGCAGTGCTAGAGAGGACGGCTCAAATGAAAAACTGTTTTTT; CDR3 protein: CSAREDGSNEKLFF
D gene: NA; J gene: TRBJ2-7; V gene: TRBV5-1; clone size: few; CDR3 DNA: TGCGCCAGCAGCTCACCCCCGGGGGTTGAGCAGTACTTC; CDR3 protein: CASSSPPGVEQYF
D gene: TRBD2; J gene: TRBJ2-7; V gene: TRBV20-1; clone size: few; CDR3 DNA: TGCAGTGCCCCAGTGGGGGGGTCCGCCTCCTACGAGCAGTACTTC; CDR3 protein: CSAPVGGSASYEQYF
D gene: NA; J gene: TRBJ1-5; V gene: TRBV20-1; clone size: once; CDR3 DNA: TGCAGTGCTAGCGCCCCGGGGAGGGTCGGTCAGCCCCAGCATTTT; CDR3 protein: CSASAPGRVGQPQHF